This T cell receptor (beta chain) appears in the sequencing data of a study of Ad26.COV2.S vaccination and SARS-CoV-2 variants. Turning to the study itself: Once, or twice with 56 days between doses, Ad26.COV2.S was given intramuscularly. Overall study findings and caveats: Reportedly, after vaccination the spike-specific CD8+ and CD4+ T cell responses displayed substantial breadth.

CDR1 SNHLY and CDR2 FYNNEI come from the germline V gene. The CDR3 is 15 residues long. The V end lost 1 base, the J end lost 7 bases, and 11 bases lay between the germline ends. Of note for this clone: Its antigen is still unknown.

The treatment denotes: about 20 received Ad26.COV2.S at low or high dose, single or two shots; several received placebo; per-sample allocation not given. Specimen acquisition occurred on day 63 following the initial vaccine or placebo injection. A Boston adult aged 18-55 years was the donor. Produced via immunoSEQ multiplex PCR; TCRdb's table is partial and in-frame only. The data hold some 460,000 clones, with about 88% observed a single time. This receptor was obtained from a person aged 18-60 years who received the Ad26.COV2.S COVID-19 vaccine or a placebo. Specimen: peripheral blood, collected in a trial of Ad26.COV2.S vaccine versus placebo. The J gene is TRBJ1-6, the V gene TRBV2; D might be TRBD1 (5 bases). This CDR3 reads CASSEVWGGNSPLHF. Here the CDR3 DNA reads TGTGCCAGCAGTGAAGTGTGGGGGGGGAATTCACCCCTCCACTTT.